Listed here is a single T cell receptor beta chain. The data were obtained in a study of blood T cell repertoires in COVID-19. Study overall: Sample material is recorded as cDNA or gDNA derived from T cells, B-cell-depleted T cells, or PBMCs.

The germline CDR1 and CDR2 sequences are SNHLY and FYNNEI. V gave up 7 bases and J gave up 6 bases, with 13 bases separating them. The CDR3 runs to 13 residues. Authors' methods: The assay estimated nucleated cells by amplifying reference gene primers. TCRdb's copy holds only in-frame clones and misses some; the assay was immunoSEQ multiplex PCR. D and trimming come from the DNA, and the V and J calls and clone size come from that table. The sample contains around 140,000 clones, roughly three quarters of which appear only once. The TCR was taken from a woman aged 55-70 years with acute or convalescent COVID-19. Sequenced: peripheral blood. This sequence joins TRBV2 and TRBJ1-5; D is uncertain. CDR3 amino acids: CASTRTTGQPQHF. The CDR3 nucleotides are TGTGCCAGCACTCGAACCACTGGTCAGCCCCAGCATTTT.